What follows are 2 T cell receptor beta chains derived from one specimen sequenced in a study of blood T cell repertoires in COVID-19. TCRdb keeps only in-frame clones here, not all; method: immunoSEQ multiplex PCR. The data contain 230,000 or so clones, around 86% of them singletons. The sample comprised PBMCs or T cells enriched from blood (not recorded which). The receptor source for this set is a middle-aged woman with acute COVID-19.

This sequence joins TRBV6-6 and TRBJ2-7; 7 bases align to TRBD1. Germline CDR1 MNHNY, CDR2 SVGAGI (reference sequence). The junction had 2 bases not matched to a gene; V was cut back by 0 bases and J by 3 bases. The CDR3 length is 14 residues. The CDR3, as DNA: TGTGCCAGCAGTTACTCCCGGGACAGCTACGAGCAGTACTTC. Residues: CASSYSRDSYEQYF.

The J gene is TRBJ1-4, the V gene TRBV3-1 (or the pseudogene TRBV3-2), with D possibly being TRBD1 (5 bases). CDR3 length equals 16 residues. The germline CDR1 and CDR2 sequences are LGHDT and YNNKEL (reference sequence). The V end lost 1 base, the J end lost 4 bases, and 13 bases lay between the germline ends. The CDR3 sequence: CASSQGAGYDNEKLFF. The DNA for the CDR3 is TGTGCCAGCAGCCAAGGAGCAGGGTATGATAATGAAAAACTGTTTTTT.